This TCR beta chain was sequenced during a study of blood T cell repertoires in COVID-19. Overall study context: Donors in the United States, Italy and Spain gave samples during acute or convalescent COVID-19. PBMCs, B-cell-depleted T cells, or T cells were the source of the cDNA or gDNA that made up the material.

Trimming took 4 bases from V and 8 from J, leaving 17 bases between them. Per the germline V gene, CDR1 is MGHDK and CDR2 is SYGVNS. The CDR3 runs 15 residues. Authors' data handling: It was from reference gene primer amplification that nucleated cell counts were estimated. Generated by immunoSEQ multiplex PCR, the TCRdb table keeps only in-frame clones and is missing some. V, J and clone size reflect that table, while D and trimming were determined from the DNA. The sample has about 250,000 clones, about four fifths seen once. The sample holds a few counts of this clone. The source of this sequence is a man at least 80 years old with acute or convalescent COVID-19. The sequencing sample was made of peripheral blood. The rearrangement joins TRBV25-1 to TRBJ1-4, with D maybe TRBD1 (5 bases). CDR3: CASSGDRDYGEKLFF. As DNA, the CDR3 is TGTGCCAGCAGTGGCGACAGAGATTACGGAGAAAAACTGTTTTTT.